Listed below are T cell receptor beta chains from one sample, sequenced in a study of shared clonotypes between healthy human individuals. Here immunoSEQ multiplex PCR was the method, and the copy in TCRdb shows in-frame clones only, minus some. The sample lists 230,000 or so clones, 65% to 70% occurring once. The sample taken for sequencing was memory CD4+ T cells sorted from blood. These receptor sequences come from a man aged 25-45 years in good health. Both conserved end residues are part of each CDR3. The D gene is left open where the match is weak. Only some rows state a clone size, as once, few, many or a class for expanded clones.

.	TRBV28	once	TRBJ2-5	CASSLGKAVAEETQYF	TGTGCCAGCAGTTTAGGAAAGGCGGTAGCGGAAGAGACCCAGTACTTC
TRBD1	TRBV7-8	.	TRBJ1-2	CASSLFGQGSYGYTF	TGTGCCAGCAGCTTATTCGGACAGGGGAGCTATGGCTACACCTTC
TRBD2	TRBV5-1	.	TRBJ2-3	CASSIAGGPDTQYF	TGCGCCAGCAGCATAGCGGGAGGGCCAGATACGCAGTATTTT
.	TRBV6-6	.	TRBJ2-7	CASRKQGSDEQYF	TGTGCCAGCAGAAAACAGGGTTCTGACGAGCAGTACTTC
.	TRBV6-1	few	TRBJ2-5	CASSGGHQETQYF	TGTGCCAGCAGCGGGGGGCACCAAGAGACCCAGTACTTC
.	TRBV2	few	TRBJ2-7	CASSEEVLREQYF	TGTGCCAGCAGTGAAGAAGTTCTCCGCGAGCAGTACTTC
TRBD1	TRBV11-2	.	TRBJ1-3	CASSADRGRNSGNTIYF	TGTGCCAGCAGCGCCGACAGGGGGCGAAACTCTGGAAACACCATATATTTT
TRBD2	TRBV7-9	.	TRBJ2-1	CASSKAGSGSYNEQFF	TGTGCCAGCAGCAAAGCGGGGAGTGGCTCCTACAATGAGCAGTTCTTC
TRBD2	TRBV11-2	.	TRBJ2-3	CASSFRYGRAADTQYF	TGTGCCAGCAGCTTCCGGTACGGGAGGGCCGCGGATACGCAGTATTTT
.	TRBV10-1	few	TRBJ2-1	CASSDIVSGEQFF	TGCGCCAGCAGTGATATCGTGAGCGGGGAGCAGTTCTTC
TRBD2	TRBV4-3	few	TRBJ2-7	CASSPRTSLSPYF	TGCGCCAGCAGCCCACGGACTAGCCTAAGCCCGTACTTC
.	TRBV18	.	TRBJ2-1	CASSPSVGLLYNEQFF	TGTGCCAGCTCACCTTCCGTGGGACTTCTCTACAATGAGCAGTTCTTC
.	TRBV9	.	TRBJ2-7	CASSRTTGTYEQYF	TGTGCCAGCTCAAGAACGACCGGGACCTACGAGCAGTACTTC
.	TRBV5-1	few	TRBJ2-7	CASRGVGGYKYEQYF	TGCGCCAGCCGAGGGGTGGGAGGCTATAAGTACGAGCAGTACTTC
.	TRBV11-3	.	TRBJ2-5	CASSLRTGETQYF	TGTGCCAGCAGCCTCCGGACGGGCGAGACCCAGTACTTC
TRBD1	TRBV11-2	.	TRBJ1-2	CASSSNKQGGHYGYTF	TGTGCCAGCAGCTCGAATAAGCAAGGGGGCCACTATGGCTACACCTTC
TRBD2	TRBV10-3	.	TRBJ2-3	CAITLGGTSGSNTQYF	TGTGCCATCACCCTCGGGGGGACTAGCGGGAGTAATACGCAGTATTTT
TRBD2	TRBV4-3	.	TRBJ2-1	CASSRAGNSYNEQFF	TGCGCCAGCAGCCGAGCGGGGAACTCCTACAATGAGCAGTTCTTC
.	TRBV2	few	TRBJ1-4	CASSEAGDTRLFF	TGTGCCAGCAGTGAAGCGGGGGACACTCGACTGTTTTTT
.	TRBV5-1	.	TRBJ1-1	CASSLAGSTEAFF	TGCGCCAGCAGCTTGGCCGGGTCCACTGAAGCTTTCTTT
TRBD1	TRBV7-2	.	TRBJ2-7	CASSVDRDYEQYF	TGTGCCAGCAGCGTGGACAGGGACTACGAGCAGTACTTC
.	TRBV15	.	TRBJ1-1	CATSRLMTGQFEAFF	TGTGCCACCAGCAGATTAATGACAGGACAATTTGAAGCTTTCTTT
TRBD2	TRBV7-8	few	TRBJ2-5	CASSLWSSGAQETQYF	TGTGCCAGCAGCTTATGGTCCAGCGGGGCCCAAGAGACCCAGTACTTC
.	TRBV5-4	.	TRBJ2-5	CASSLGWGDVEETQYF	TGTGCCAGCAGCTTGGGTTGGGGGGACGTCGAAGAGACCCAGTACTTC
.	TRBV9	.	TRBJ1-3	CASSSLSGQGSGNTIYF	TGTGCCAGCAGCTCCTTATCTGGGCAGGGCTCTGGAAACACCATATATTTT
.	TRBV2	many	TRBJ1-1	CASRATTGPSNTEAFF	TGTGCCAGCAGGGCAACGACGGGACCCTCGAACACTGAAGCTTTCTTT
.	TRBV5-6	.	TRBJ2-7	CASSLALGAQYF	TGTGCCAGCAGCTTGGCCTTGGGGGCGCAGTACTTC
TRBD1	TRBV2	.	TRBJ1-2	CASTQFGQGNDGYTF	TGTGCCAGCACCCAATTTGGACAGGGGAATGATGGCTACACCTTC
.	TRBV5-3	few	TRBJ2-5	CARSLGQGGPEQETQYF	TGTGCCAGAAGCTTGGGGCAGGGGGGACCCGAACAAGAGACCCAGTACTTC
TRBD1	TRBV5-1	.	TRBJ2-7	CASSLEGDRGYEQYF	TGCGCCAGCAGCTTGGAGGGGGACAGGGGGTACGAGCAGTACTTC
.	TRBV27	many	TRBJ2-1	CASSKLGHEQFF	TGTGCCAGCAGTAAACTAGGTCATGAGCAGTTCTTC
.	TRBV7-2	few	TRBJ2-7	CASSSNSVSYEQYF	TGTGCCAGCAGCTCCAATAGCGTCTCCTACGAGCAGTACTTC
.	TRBV6-6	.	TRBJ2-1	CASTLGGTNSYNEQFF	TGTGCCAGCACCCTGGGCGGCACCAACTCCTACAATGAGCAGTTCTTC
.	TRBV21-1	few	TRBJ2-7	CASSKVTNRDIYEQYF	TGTGCCAGCAGCAAAGTAACCAATCGGGATATCTACGAGCAGTACTTC
.	TRBV30	few	TRBJ1-5	CAWNVKGNNQPQHF	TGTGCCTGGAACGTGAAGGGAAACAATCAGCCCCAGCATTTT
.	TRBV5-1	once	TRBJ1-1	CASSLARTYMNTEAFF	TGCGCCAGCAGCTTGGCACGGACTTATATGAACACTGAAGCTTTCTTT
.	TRBV29-1	.	TRBJ2-5	CSAIFPGLETQYF	TGCAGCGCTATTTTCCCGGGACTAGAGACCCAGTACTTC
.	TRBV5-5	.	TRBJ1-2	CASSLTPLQSYGYTF	TGTGCCAGCAGCTTGACCCCCCTTCAATCATATGGCTACACCTTC
.	TRBV19	.	TRBJ1-2	CASSTDHRGAWLGAGYTF	TGTGCCAGTAGTACCGACCATCGCGGCGCCTGGTTGGGGGCTGGCTACACCTTC
.	TRBV10-3	.	TRBJ2-3	CATSPEKEVARADTQYF	TGTGCCACCAGTCCGGAGAAGGAGGTCGCGAGGGCAGATACGCAGTATTTT
TRBD1	TRBV4-1	.	TRBJ1-3	CVSSQETRAGGFGNTIYF	TGCGTCAGCAGCCAAGAGACCCGGGCAGGGGGATTTGGAAACACCATATATTTT
.	TRBV28	.	TRBJ2-7	CASSFLSYEQYF	TGTGCCAGCAGTTTTTTATCCTACGAGCAGTACTTC
TRBD2	TRBV7-9	many	TRBJ2-2	CASSREGRTGELFF	TGTGCCAGCAGCCGGGAGGGTCGCACCGGGGAGCTGTTTTTT
.	TRBV5-1	.	TRBJ2-5	CASRQGQREETQYF	TGCGCCAGCAGGCAGGGACAGCGGGAAGAGACCCAGTACTTC
.	TRBV4-1	once	TRBJ1-3	CASSQDGLSSGNTIYF	TGCGCCAGCAGCCAAGACGGTTTGAGCTCTGGAAACACCATATATTTT
.	TRBV6-1	.	TRBJ2-3	CASSEMVGGASTDTQYF	TGTGCCAGCAGTGAAATGGTTGGCGGTGCTAGCACAGATACGCAGTATTTT
.	TRBV4-1	few	TRBJ1-2	CASSRQSTRYGYTF	TGCGCCAGCAGCCGCCAATCCACACGCTATGGCTACACCTTC
.	TRBV27	.	TRBJ2-7	CASSYIGPGDGGWTYEQYF	TGTGCCAGCAGTTACATCGGCCCGGGGGATGGGGGTTGGACCTACGAGCAGTACTTC
TRBD1	TRBV5-5	.	TRBJ2-7	CASRSGTGSSYEQYF	TGTGCCAGCAGATCCGGGACAGGCTCAAGCTACGAGCAGTACTTC
.	TRBV7-8	.	TRBJ2-1	CASSLLALPYNEQFF	TGTGCCAGCAGCTTACTAGCCCTCCCATACAATGAGCAGTTCTTC
.	TRBV7-8	few	TRBJ2-7	CASSLGRSYEQYF	TGTGCCAGCAGCTTAGGTCGATCCTACGAGCAGTACTTC
.	TRBV5-1	.	TRBJ1-2	CASSLAPADYGYTF	TGCGCCAGCAGCTTGGCCCCGGCAGACTATGGCTACACCTTC
TRBD1	TRBV18	.	TRBJ1-5	CASSPQAGTGGFQPQHF	TGTGCCAGCTCACCACAGGCCGGGACAGGGGGCTTTCAGCCCCAGCATTTT
.	TRBV27	.	TRBJ1-1	CASSLYRDPIRAFF	TGTGCCAGCAGTTTGTACCGGGACCCGATCCGGGCTTTCTTT
TRBD1	TRBV28	.	TRBJ1-4	CASSHPRDRGGSEKLFF	TGTGCCAGCAGCCACCCCCGGGACAGGGGGGGAAGTGAAAAACTGTTTTTT
.	TRBV11-2	few	TRBJ2-7	CASSGHLKYEQYF	TGTGCCAGCAGCGGCCACTTGAAATACGAGCAGTACTTC
.	TRBV18	.	TRBJ1-1	CASSPQSGLAFF	TGTGCCAGCTCACCACAATCAGGTTTGGCTTTCTTT
.	TRBV5-4	.	TRBJ2-1	CASSLGQTKSNEQFF	TGTGCCAGCAGCTTGGGACAGACCAAATCGAATGAGCAGTTCTTC
.	TRBV18	.	TRBJ1-3	CASSPSPDSGNTIYF	TGTGCCAGCTCACCATCTCCGGACTCTGGAAACACCATATATTTT